This T cell receptor beta chain was sequenced for a study of graft-versus-host responses after intestinal transplantation. Study-wide context: Grafts were multivisceral, liver-intestinal, or isolated intestinal. The study gave all recipients anti-thymocyte globulin induction, then tacrolimus and steroids for 2 to 3 years. General observations from the study: Ileal or blood samples showed some GvH clones first, and such clones were also found in recipient marrow. Clonal ratios of graft-versus-host to host-versus-graft in allografts were high for patients exhibiting graft-donor T cell macrochimerism.

V lost 5 bases to trimming and J lost 2 bases, with 13 bases between them. CDR1 and CDR2 (germline): SGHRS, YFSETQ. The CDR3 is 15 residues long. Processing was applied to graft tissue in order to liberate intraepithelial and lamina propria lymphocytes. Clones were read by immunoSEQ multiplex PCR, and TCRdb kept only the in-frame ones, dropping some. The table has just under 65,000 clones, about 89% seen once. Concerning this clone itself: Its target is not known.

Material: ileum tissue, obtained roughly 54 weeks after transplant. The receptor's source is a human patient who received an intestinal transplant, so some T cells may come from the graft donor. The V gene is TRBV5-1, the J gene TRBJ2-2, with D perhaps matching TRBD1 or TRBD2 (5 bases each). CDR3 coding DNA: TGCGCCAGCAGGGGACGCGGACCTAACACCGGGGAGCTGTTTTTT. Amino acids: CASRGRGPNTGELFF.